The source of this T cell receptor (beta chain) is a study of T-cell reconstitution after alpha-beta-depleted transplantation in children. Study results and limitations: Several hundred expanded graft clones reportedly supplied alpha-beta T cells about two months after transplant. Diversity and T-cell counts at one year after transplant derived mostly from new T cells.

The CDR3 sequence is 19 residues long. The ends lost 5 bases at V and 0 bases at J; junction bases unmatched: 17. CDR1 and CDR2 (germline): MNHEY, SMNVEV (reference sequence). About this clonotype itself: The antigen is unknown.

Unique molecular identifiers featured in how the TCRbeta library was prepared. Via MiXCR, TCRdb re-called the PCR reads, giving one row per CDR3 protein. The sample has 450,000 to 550,000 distinct CDR3 sequences; about an eighth are singletons. The chain employs TRBV27 and TRBJ2-3, with TRBD2 matching 7 bases. This sequence was found in a female patient aged 2 to 10 who had a stem cell transplant for aplastic anemia, so the T cells may come from the graft donor. Sequencing was performed on PBMCs, mostly from graft donor cells, taken 180 days after TCRalphabeta/CD19-depleted stem cell transplant. The CDR3 region has the DNA TGTGCCAGCAGTAGCCGGGAGGCAGGAGCCTGGGTTAGCACAGATACGCAGTATTTT. Residues: CASSSREAGAWVSTDTQYF.